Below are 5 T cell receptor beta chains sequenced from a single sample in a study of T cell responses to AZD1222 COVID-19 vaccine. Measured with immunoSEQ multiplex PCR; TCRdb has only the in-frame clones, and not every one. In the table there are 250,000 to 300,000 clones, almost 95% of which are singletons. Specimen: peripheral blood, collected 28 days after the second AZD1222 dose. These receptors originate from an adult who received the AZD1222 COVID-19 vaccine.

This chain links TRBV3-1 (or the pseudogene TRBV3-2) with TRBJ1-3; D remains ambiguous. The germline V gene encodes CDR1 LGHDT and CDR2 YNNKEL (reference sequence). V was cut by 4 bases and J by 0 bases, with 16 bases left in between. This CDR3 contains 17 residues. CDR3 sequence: CASSRNSDSFSGNTIYF. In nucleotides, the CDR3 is TGTGCCAGCAGCCGCAATAGCGACTCTTTCTCTGGAAACACCATATATTTT.

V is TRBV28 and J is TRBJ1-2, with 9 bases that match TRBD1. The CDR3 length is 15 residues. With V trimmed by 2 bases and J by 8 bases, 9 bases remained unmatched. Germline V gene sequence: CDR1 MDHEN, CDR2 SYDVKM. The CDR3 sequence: CASSLGTGREYGYTF. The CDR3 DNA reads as TGTGCCAGCAGTTTAGGGACAGGGAGAGAATACGGCTACACCTTC.

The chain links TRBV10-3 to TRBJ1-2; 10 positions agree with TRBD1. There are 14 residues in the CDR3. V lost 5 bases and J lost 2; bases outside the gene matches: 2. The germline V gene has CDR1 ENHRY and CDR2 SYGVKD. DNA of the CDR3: TGTGCCATCAGTCGGACAGGGGGGAACTATGGCTACACCTTC. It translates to CAISRTGGNYGYTF.

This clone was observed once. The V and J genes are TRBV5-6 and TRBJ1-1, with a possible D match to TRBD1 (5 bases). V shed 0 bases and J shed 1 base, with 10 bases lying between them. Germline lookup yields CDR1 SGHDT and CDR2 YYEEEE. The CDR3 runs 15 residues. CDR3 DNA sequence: TGTGCCAGCAGCTTGGTCGGGGCAGCGAACACTGAAGCTTTCTTT. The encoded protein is CASSLVGAANTEAFF. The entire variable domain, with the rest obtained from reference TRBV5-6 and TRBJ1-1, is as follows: DAGVTQSPTHLIKTRGQQVTLRCSPKSGHDTVSWYQQALGQGPQFIFQYYEEEERQRGNFPDRFSGHQFPNYSSELNVNALLLGDSALYLCASSLVGAANTEAFFGQGTRLTVV.

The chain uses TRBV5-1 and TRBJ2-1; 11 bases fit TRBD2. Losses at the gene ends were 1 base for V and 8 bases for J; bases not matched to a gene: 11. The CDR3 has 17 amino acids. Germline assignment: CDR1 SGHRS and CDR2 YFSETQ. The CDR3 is CASSLFTASGRRYEQFF. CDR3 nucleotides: TGCGCCAGCAGCTTGTTTACGGCTAGCGGGAGGAGATATGAGCAGTTCTTC.